This T cell receptor beta chain stems from a study of blood T cell repertoires in COVID-19 (TCRdb year 2020). The study in broad terms: The collaborator samples originated in the United States, Italy and Spain and spanned the acute and convalescent phases of COVID-19. The material from the prospective study consisted of cDNA or gDNA derived from T cells, B-cell-depleted T cells, or PBMCs. Deeply sampled blood TCRbeta repertoires from subjects exposed to, actively infected with, or recovered from COVID-19 were included in the dataset. The repertoires were made available in a free public database intended to serve as a resource for research on the immune response to SARS-CoV-2. The samples were drawn from the first 160 participants of the ongoing ImmuneRACE study and from over a thousand subjects provided by 6 global collaborators. Nearly every sample came with metadata listing a de-identified subject ID, COVID-19 status, age in years and sex. Where available, HLA class I and class II types were obtained from metadata supplied by the sample provider rather than from assay-based typing. Study-wide conclusions, independent of this receptor: How much clinical and demographic metadata was included differed by source and by participant, and the metadata was provided uncurated.

The germline V gene gives CDR1 as SGHDN and CDR2 as FVKESK. V is pared back by 2 bases and J by 9 bases, with 11 bases lying between the germline termini. From cysteine to phenylalanine, the CDR3 is 13 amino acids long. Only CDR3 DNA remains: 39 bases, in frame from the first base. TCRbeta CDR3 regions were amplified from genomic DNA by means of the immunoSEQ Assay, a bias-controlled multiplex PCR. The published analysis was carried out like this. The number of nucleated cells in each sample was estimated from the amplification of reference gene primers within the assay. Sequence reads were collapsed and filtered to measure the absolute abundance of every unique TCRbeta CDR3 rearrangement. Productive Simpson clonality was computed per sample as the square root of Simpson's diversity index over productive rearrangements. TCRdb took over this immuneACCESS table, retaining in-frame rearrangements with V and J assigned. Such tables are incomplete; in checked studies, under half of the missing clones stem from an unresolved V gene, and the remainder is unexplained. D and trimming were read from the DNA, whereas the V and J calls and clone size are those reported in that table. A total of 310,000 or so clones appear in this sample, more than 70% of them only once. The ten largest clones capture nearly 6.5% of the sample.

As for this clone: Its binding antigen is unknown. Base-call qualities are not available, and no considerably larger clone is one nucleotide away.

Samples from volunteer blood donors who had recovered from COVID-19 were contributed by a second Seattle source. Collaborating institutions collected whole blood in K2EDTA tubes following their own protocols. For TCRbeta analysis, collaborators shipped samples as frozen whole blood, isolated PBMCs, or DNA extracted from either of those sample types. The V and J segments used are TRBV14 and TRBJ2-1; confidence is insufficient to name the D gene. The source material was peripheral blood. This sequence originates from a man younger than 35 who had recovered from COVID-19. The DNA sequence is as follows: TGTGCCAGCAGCCAAACTCCGAGGAGTGAGCAGTTCTTC. This encodes CASSQTPRSEQFF.